The present TCR beta chain was sequenced within a study of early T cells in non-severe SARS-CoV-2 infection. Study at large: Sequencing of bulk RNA from unsorted whole blood was done, without chain pairing. Study-wide findings and caveats: Anti-spike CD8 responses were favored by VDJdb matching, which missed private and CD4 specificities.

This clonotype was counted many times. Antigen specificity is unknown. The V and J ends lost 5 bases and 0 bases, in that order; junction bases with no gene match: 6. CDR3 length: 16 residues. Germline V gives CDR1 SGHTA, CDR2 FQGNSA. Individual cDNA molecules received unique molecular identifiers. One entry per CDR3 protein, called by TCRdb with MiXCR from the 5' RACE reads. The repertoire has more than 40,000 distinct CDR3 sequences, roughly 5.7% of them found once; the top ten carry around 5%. The source is an adult who was a healthcare worker with PCR-confirmed SARS-CoV-2 infection or an uninfected control (not recorded which). The genes are TRBV7-2 and TRBJ2-1; 8 positions match TRBD2. Sequenced material: whole blood, taken at baseline. In nucleotides, the CDR3 is TGTGCCAGCAGCCTCTGGAGCGGGAGCTCCTACAATGAGCAGTTCTTC. This sequence encodes CASSLWSGSSYNEQFF.